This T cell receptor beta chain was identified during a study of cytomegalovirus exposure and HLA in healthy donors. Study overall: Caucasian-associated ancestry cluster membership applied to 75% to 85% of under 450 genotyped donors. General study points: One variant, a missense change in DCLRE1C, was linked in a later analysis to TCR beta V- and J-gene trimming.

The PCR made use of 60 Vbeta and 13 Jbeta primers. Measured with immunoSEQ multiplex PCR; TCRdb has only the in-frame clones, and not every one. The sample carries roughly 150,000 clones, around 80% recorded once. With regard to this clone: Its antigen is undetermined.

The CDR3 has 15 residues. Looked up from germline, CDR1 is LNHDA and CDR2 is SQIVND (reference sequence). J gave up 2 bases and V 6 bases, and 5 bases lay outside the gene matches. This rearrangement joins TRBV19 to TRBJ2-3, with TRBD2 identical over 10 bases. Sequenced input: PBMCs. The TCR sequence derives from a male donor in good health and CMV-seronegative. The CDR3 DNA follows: TGTGCCAGTAGGCCAGCGGGGGGGGACACAGATACGCAGTATTTT. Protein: CASRPAGGDTDTQYF.